A single sample is the source of the 22 T cell receptor beta chains below, sequenced in a study of blood T cell repertoires in COVID-19. Assay: immunoSEQ multiplex PCR; the TCRdb copy retains only in-frame clones and omits some. The sample holds around 20,000 clones; over 90% are singletons and the top ten take approximately 4%. Sequencing was performed on peripheral blood. The source is a woman in her forties or fifties with active COVID-19.

This rearrangement joins TRBV11-2 to TRBJ1-2, with TRBD1 identical over 7 bases. CDR3 length: 15 residues. Germline V CDR1 and CDR2: SGHAT, FQNNGV. V lost 0 bases and J lost 5; bases outside the gene matches: 6. This CDR3 reads CASSLDSDREYGYTF. The CDR3 bases are TGTGCCAGCAGCTTAGATAGCGACAGGGAATATGGCTACACCTTC.

The chain uses TRBV2 and TRBJ2-2, with TRBD2 matching 7 bases. Germline lookup yields CDR1 SNHLY and CDR2 FYNNEI. With V trimmed by 7 bases and J by 0 bases, 5 bases remained unmatched. The length of the CDR3 is 15 residues. DNA of the CDR3: TGTGCCAGCACCGCGGGGACTACGAACACCGGGGAGCTGTTTTTT. Protein sequence: CASTAGTTNTGELFF.

This clone was detected once. The V and J genes are TRBV28 and TRBJ2-7; TRBD1 agrees at 7 bases. V shed 6 bases, J shed 3 bases, and the junction held 8 bases outside the gene matches. CDR1 is MDHEN and CDR2 is SYDVKM in the germline V gene. The length of the CDR3 is 14 residues. CDR3 protein: CASRPGGRGYEQYF. The DNA for the CDR3 is TGTGCCAGCAGACCAGGGGGTCGGGGCTACGAGCAGTACTTC.

This chain uses TRBV7-2 with TRBJ2-3, with 10 nucleotides matching TRBD2. CDR1 and CDR2 from the germline V gene are SGHTA and FQGNSA. The CDR3 loop spans 16 amino acids. The ends lost 2 bases at V and 5 bases at J; junction bases unmatched: 7. Here the CDR3 reads CASSLSSGRLRDTQYF. The CDR3 DNA follows: TGTGCCAGCAGCTTATCTAGCGGGAGACTTAGAGATACGCAGTATTTT.

The chain joins TRBV6-5 to TRBJ2-3; 7 nucleotides line up with TRBD1. CDR3 length: 15 residues. Germline CDR1 and CDR2: MNHEY and SVGAGI. The V segment lost 6 bases and the J segment 2 bases; nucleotides outside the gene matches: 8. CDR3 sequence reads: CASSSGTDYTDTQYF. In DNA form, the CDR3 reads TGTGCCAGCAGCTCCGGGACAGACTACACAGATACGCAGTATTTT.

The chain links TRBV2 to TRBJ1-5, with no clear D. CDR1 is SNHLY and CDR2 is FYNNEI in the germline V gene. The CDR3 consists of 13 residues. The V and J ends lost 6 bases and 2 bases respectively, with 8 bases between them. CDR3 sequence: CASRAEGNQPQHF. In DNA, the CDR3 is TGTGCCAGCAGGGCAGAGGGCAATCAGCCCCAGCATTTT.

The CDR3 DNA is TGCGCCAGCAGCCAAGCTTTGACAGAGCTCTACAATGAGCAGTTCTTC. Protein: CASSQALTELYNEQFF. This chain links TRBV4-1 with TRBJ2-1; D might be TRBD1 (5 bases). Between the trimmed V and J ends, which lost 1 base and 3 bases, there was a span of 13 bases. The germline gives CDR1 MGHRA, CDR2 YSYEKL. The CDR3 is 16 residues long.

This clone was recorded only once. V usage is TRBV28 and J usage is TRBJ2-3; perhaps TRBD1 as D (6 bases). In germline, CDR1 is MDHEN, CDR2 SYDVKM. V was clipped by 3 bases and J by 2 bases, with 12 bases between them. The CDR3 spans 15 residues. CDR3 bases: TGTGCCAGCAGTTTCACAGGGATCCCCACAGATACGCAGTATTTT. Translating gives CASSFTGIPTDTQYF.

The DNA of the CDR3 is TGCGCCAGCAGCTTTACAGGGGGTACAGATACGCAGTATTTT. Its translation is CASSFTGGTDTQYF. The rearrangement uses TRBV5-1 and TRBJ2-3, with TRBD1 matching over 8 bases. The junction had 2 bases not matched to a gene; V was cut back by 2 bases and J by 3 bases. Germline V gene data show CDR1 as SGHRS and CDR2 as YFSETQ. This CDR3 is built from 14 residues.

The CDR3 coding sequence is TGTGCCAGCAGCCACGGGACAGTCTACGAGCAGTACTTC. The encoded protein is CASSHGTVYEQYF. The chain is built from TRBV3-1 (or the pseudogene TRBV3-2) and TRBJ2-7; 7 bases align to TRBD1. The CDR3 covers 13 residues. The germline V gene has CDR1 LGHDT and CDR2 YNNKEL (reference sequence). V shed 3 bases, J shed 3 bases, and the junction held 2 bases outside the gene matches.

CDR3 sequence: CASSLGVSQYF. The CDR3, as DNA: TGTGCCAGCAGCTTAGGAGTGTCCCAGTACTTC. The chain uses TRBV7-2 and TRBJ2-5; no definite D call. The CDR3 is made up of 11 amino acids. V lost 1 base to trimming and J lost 9 bases, with 6 bases between them. CDR1 is SGHTA, CDR2 FQGNSA, per germline.

The chain recombines TRBV30 with TRBJ1-5, with a possible D match to TRBD1 (5 bases). CDR1 is GTSNPN and CDR2 is SVGIG in the germline V gene (reference sequence). This CDR3 is built from 14 residues. The V end was cut by 3 bases, the J end by 4 bases, with 13 bases between. The CDR3 reads CAWRDRQNNQPQHF. CDR3 nucleotides: TGTGCCTGGAGGGATAGACAGAATAATCAGCCCCAGCATTTT.

The gene calls are TRBV15 and TRBJ2-7, with D tentatively TRBD2 (5 bases). CDR1 and CDR2 (germline): LNHNV, YYDKDF (reference sequence). V was clipped by 5 bases and J by 4 bases, with 15 bases between them. The length of the CDR3 is 14 residues. The CDR3 DNA reads as TGTGCCACCAGCGGACCGGGATCTTATTACGAGCAGTACTTC. Amino acids: CATSGPGSYYEQYF.

The chain couples TRBV28 to TRBJ2-1; TRBD2 matches at 15 bases. The V and J ends lost 7 bases and 0 bases, in that order; junction bases with no gene match: 10. The CDR3 totals 19 residues. Looked up from germline, CDR1 is MDHEN and CDR2 is SYDVKM. For the CDR3, the DNA is TGTGCCAGCACCGGAGGACTAGCGGGAGGGGCCCCCTCCTACAATGAGCAGTTCTTC. Protein product: CASTGGLAGGAPSYNEQFF.

This rearrangement joins TRBV5-1 to TRBJ2-5, with 12 nucleotides matching TRBD2. Germline trimming cut 1 base from V and 1 base from J; bases unmatched to any gene: 14. The germline gives CDR1 SGHRS, CDR2 YFSETQ. This CDR3 spans 20 amino acids. The CDR3, as DNA: TGCGCCAGCAGCTTGCAGCGGACTAGCGGGACCTCCGGGATCCAAGAGACCCAGTACTTC. Translating it yields CASSLQRTSGTSGIQETQYF. Supplemented by reference TRBV5-1 and TRBJ2-5, the full variable domain reads KAGVTQTPRYLIKTRGQQVTLSCSPISGHRSVSWYQQTPGQGLQFLFEYFSETQRNKGNFPGRFSGRQFSNSRSEMNVSTLELGDSALYLCASSLQRTSGTSGIQETQYFGPGTRLLVL.

This clone was seen more than once but under ten times. The rearrangement uses TRBV19 and TRBJ1-1; 7 bases line up with TRBD1. The CDR3 consists of 15 residues. The junction had 10 bases not matched to a gene; V was cut back by 7 bases and J by 2 bases. Germline CDR1 LNHDA, CDR2 SQIVND (reference sequence). The DNA of the CDR3 is TGTGCCAGTAAACCGACCGGGACAGCTAACACTGAAGCTTTCTTT. Amino acid sequence: CASKPTGTANTEAFF.

The chain recombines TRBV11-2 with TRBJ2-1; 10 nucleotides agree with TRBD2. The CDR3 has 15 amino acids. The junction had 10 bases not matched to a gene; V was cut back by 5 bases and J by 9 bases. The germline V gene has CDR1 SGHAT and CDR2 FQNNGV. The CDR3 DNA is TGTGCCAGCAGCACGAGCGGGAGGGCCCGAAGTGAGCAGTTCTTC. It encodes CASSTSGRARSEQFF.

This chain links TRBV28 with TRBJ1-1, with D possibly matching TRBD1 (6 bases). The length of the CDR3 is 15 residues. V gave up 7 bases and J gave up 1 base, with 16 bases separating them. The germline V gene has CDR1 MDHEN and CDR2 SYDVKM. DNA of the CDR3: TGTGCCAGCACCCTCGAGGGGGTCCCGAACACTGAAGCTTTCTTT. This codes for CASTLEGVPNTEAFF. The full variable domain, rest sourced from reference TRBV28 and TRBJ1-1, is DVKVTQSSRYLVKRTGEKVFLECVQDMDHENMFWYRQDPGLGLRLIYFSYDVKMKEKGDIPEGYSVSREKKERFSLILESASTNQTSMYLCASTLEGVPNTEAFFGQGTRLTVV.

The chain combines TRBV19 with TRBJ2-2; D is unclear. Looked up from germline, CDR1 is LNHDA and CDR2 is SQIVND (reference sequence). The CDR3 sequence is 15 residues long. V lost 2 bases and J lost 3, with 10 bases in between. The CDR3 is CASSINIRYTGELFF. The DNA for the CDR3 is TGTGCCAGTAGTATAAATATCAGATACACCGGGGAGCTGTTTTTT.

This chain links TRBV6-5 with TRBJ1-1, with D perhaps TRBD1 (5 bases). Germline V lookup: CDR1 MNHEY, CDR2 SVGAGI. The CDR3 has 12 amino acids. Trimming removed 10 bases at V and 1 base at J, with 10 bases between. The CDR3 bases are TGTGCCACAGGGCGCAGGAACACTGAAGCTTTCTTT. It is translated as CATGRRNTEAFF.

The V call is TRBV3-1 (or the pseudogene TRBV3-2), the J call TRBJ2-2; 8 bases map to TRBD2. This CDR3 is 16 amino acids long. Germline V lookup: CDR1 LGHDT, CDR2 YNNKEL (reference sequence). V gave up 4 bases and J gave up 7 bases; unmatched junction bases: 11. As DNA, the CDR3 is TGTGCCAGCAGCCTACATTGGCGGGGGGCCGGCGGGGAGCTGTTTTTT. Protein: CASSLHWRGAGGELFF.

The rearrangement joins TRBV5-1 to TRBJ2-2; D might be TRBD1 (5 bases). The CDR3 length is 14 residues. CDR1 and CDR2 (germline): SGHRS, YFSETQ. The V gene lost 4 bases and the J gene lost 1 base, with 8 bases spanning the gap. CDR3 DNA sequence: TGCGCCAGCAGCCACGGACAGAACACCGGGGAGCTGTTTTTT. Residues: CASSHGQNTGELFF.